This entry lists 32 T cell receptor beta chains sequenced from one sample in a study of blood T cell repertoires in COVID-19 (dated by TCRdb to about 2020). Library preparation was by the immunoSEQ multiplex PCR assay. TCRdb took over this immuneACCESS table, retaining in-frame rearrangements with V and J assigned. Such tables are incomplete; in checked studies, under half of the missing clones stem from an unresolved V gene, and the remainder is unexplained. Within this sample are about 260,000 clones, with about 88% of them counted one time only. The ten top clones hold about 4% of the sample. Sequencing was performed on PBMCs or T cells enriched from blood (not recorded which). These receptors were collected from a man aged 25-40 years with acute COVID-19.

CDR3 loop: CASNRGLAGGPMDTGELFF. The CDR3 nucleotides read TGTGCCAGTAACAGGGGACTAGCGGGAGGGCCGATGGACACCGGGGAGCTGTTTTTT. V gene TRBV19 combines with J gene TRBJ2-2; 16 bases align to TRBD2. Trimming at V came to 7 bases and at J to 3 bases, leaving 11 bases not matched to a gene. Germline V gene lookup returns CDR1 LNHDA and CDR2 SQIVND (reference sequence). The CDR3 sequence is 19 residues long.

This chain links TRBV5-4 with TRBJ2-7, with 7 nucleotides matching TRBD1. The CDR3 is 14 amino acids. The germline V gene encodes CDR1 SGHNT and CDR2 YYREEE (reference sequence). Trimming cost V 4 bases and J 0 bases; bases outside gene matches: 4. The CDR3 is CASSDRQGSYEQYV. As DNA, the CDR3 is TGTGCCAGCAGCGACCGACAGGGCTCCTACGAGCAGTACGTC.

The chain combines TRBV27 with TRBJ1-2; TRBD1 is a possible D gene (5 bases). This CDR3 comprises 14 residues. V was pared by 3 bases and J by 3 bases, with 11 bases between. Germline lookup yields CDR1 MNHEY and CDR2 SMNVEV (reference sequence). The DNA for the CDR3 is TGTGCCAGCAGTTTCCCTGGACAAGACTATGGCTACACCTTC. Amino acid sequence: CASSFPGQDYGYTF.

The chain combines TRBV7-8 with TRBJ1-2; D remains ambiguous. The germline V gene encodes CDR1 SGHVS and CDR2 FQNEAQ. The CDR3 runs 15 residues. V was clipped by 1 base and J by 7 bases, with 16 bases between them. The CDR3 DNA is TGTGCCAGCAGCTTAGGGGATAGCGGGAGCTCTGGCTACACCTTC. Protein product: CASSLGDSGSSGYTF.

V is TRBV9 and J is TRBJ2-1; a possible D gene is TRBD2 (5 bases). V lost 2 bases and J 7 bases, leaving 13 bases between the germline ends. Germline assignment: CDR1 SGDLS and CDR2 YYNGEE. The CDR3 is made up of 14 amino acids. The CDR3 loop reads CASSVGGSINEQFF. The CDR3 nucleotides are TGTGCCAGCAGCGTCGGCGGGTCCATAAATGAGCAGTTCTTC.

The DNA of the CDR3 is TGTGCCAGTACCGTAAAAGGCAGGAGGGGAGGTGAGCAGTTCTTC. Its protein is CASTVKGRRGGEQFF. The chain recombines TRBV19 with TRBJ2-1; tentative D call: TRBD2 (6 bases). The CDR3 has 15 residues. Deletions cut 7 bases from V and 9 bases from J, with 22 bases between. Germline lookup yields CDR1 LNHDA and CDR2 SQIVND (reference sequence).

Turning to this clone: A junction boundary mismatches the germline segment, possibly from a read error. The CDR3 nucleotides read TGTGCCAGCAGCCCGGACAGGGGATGGACTAATGAAAAACTGTTTTTT. Encoded protein: CASSPDRGWTNEKLFF. This chain joins TRBV5-1 and TRBJ1-4, with 9 nucleotides matching TRBD1. CDR1 is SGHRS, CDR2 YFSETQ, per germline. This CDR3 is built from 16 residues.

CDR3 coding DNA: TGTGCCAGCAGTGAAACTAAGGGGTTTAGTGGCTACACCTTC. It is translated as CASSETKGFSGYTF. The rearrangement joins TRBV6-1 to TRBJ1-2; the D gene is possibly TRBD1 (5 bases). V was shortened by 2 bases and J by 7 bases, with 14 bases between the two germline ends. The CDR3 consists of 14 residues. CDR1 is MNHNS and CDR2 is SASEGT in the germline V gene.

The rearrangement joins TRBV5-1 to TRBJ1-4; TRBD1 matches at 11 bases. The germline V gene has CDR1 SGHRS and CDR2 YFSETQ. The CDR3 runs to 15 residues. The V and J ends lost 0 bases and 8 bases, in that order; junction bases with no gene match: 3. The chain's CDR3 is CASSLEGTGGEKLFF. CDR3 sequence (DNA): TGCGCCAGCAGCTTGGAAGGGACAGGGGGAGAAAAACTGTTTTTT.

The chain couples TRBV5-5 to TRBJ2-7; 9 bases align to TRBD1. The CDR3 extends over 14 amino acids. V lost 3 bases and J lost 4; bases outside the gene matches: 5. Germline V gene data show CDR1 as SGHKS and CDR2 as YYEKEE (reference sequence). CDR3 residues: CASSSGGTGYEQYV. The CDR3 DNA is TGTGCCAGCAGCTCCGGGGGGACAGGGTACGAGCAGTACGTC.

The chain carries TRBV3-1 (or the pseudogene TRBV3-2) and TRBJ2-3; TRBD2 might be the D (6 bases). This CDR3 has 16 amino acids. V gave up 0 bases and J gave up 2 bases, with 12 bases separating them. In germline, CDR1 is LGHDT, CDR2 YNNKEL (reference sequence). The CDR3 DNA reads as TGTGCCAGCAGCCAAGAGTCTAGCGTTCTCACAGATACGCAGTATTTT. Residues: CASSQESSVLTDTQYF.

The chain's CDR3 is CASSVALGGQETQYF. The CDR3 DNA sequence: TGTGCCAGCAGTGTGGCCCTCGGAGGCCAAGAGACCCAGTACTTC. The chain joins TRBV6-1 to TRBJ2-5, with a weak D call TRBD2 (5 bases). Germline V gene lookup returns CDR1 MNHNS and CDR2 SASEGT. The V and J ends lost 4 bases and 1 base respectively, with 13 bases between them. This CDR3 has 15 residues.

The chain employs TRBV5-4 and TRBJ2-5; D is unresolved. CDR3 length equals 15 residues. The V and J ends lost 1 base and 1 base respectively, with 11 bases between them. Germline CDR1 SGHNT, CDR2 YYREEE (reference sequence). In DNA form, the CDR3 reads TGTGCCAGCAGCTTGCCCGCTAACCCCCAAGAGACCCAGTACTTC. Protein: CASSLPANPQETQYF.

This clone was seen only once. This sequence joins TRBV7-9 and TRBJ1-6; 7 nucleotides line up with TRBD1. After removal of 6 bases from V and 8 bases from J, the junction contained 4 bases not matched to a gene. Germline V gene sequence: CDR1 SEHNR, CDR2 FQNEAQ (reference sequence). The CDR3 length is 13 residues. CDR3 in DNA: TGTGCCAGCAGAACAGGGGTCGATTCACCCCTCCACTTT. This translates into CASRTGVDSPLHF.

This chain uses TRBV19 with TRBJ2-3; the match to TRBD1 covers 9 bases. CDR3 length: 15 residues. Germline assignment: CDR1 LNHDA and CDR2 SQIVND (reference sequence). With V trimmed by 4 bases and J by 3 bases, 5 bases remained unmatched. CDR3 protein: CASSKDRGVTDTQYF. The CDR3 DNA is TGTGCCAGTAGTAAAGACAGGGGGGTTACAGATACGCAGTATTTT.

V usage is TRBV25-1 and J usage is TRBJ1-1; D is uncertain. V shed 4 bases and J shed 0 bases, with 3 bases lying between them. Looked up from germline, CDR1 is MGHDK and CDR2 is SYGVNS. This CDR3 region has 12 residues. CDR3 sequence reads: CASSAMNTEAFF. CDR3 sequence (DNA): TGTGCCAGCAGTGCTATGAACACTGAAGCTTTCTTT.

There are a few counts of this clone. The chain has TRBV28 and TRBJ1-1, with D perhaps TRBD1 (6 bases). Germline CDR1 and CDR2: MDHEN and SYDVKM. This CDR3 is built from 14 residues. The V and J ends lost 5 bases and 1 base respectively, with 11 bases between them. CDR3 loop: CASSPLGANTEAFF. As DNA, the CDR3 is TGTGCCAGCAGTCCTCTGGGGGCGAACACTGAAGCTTTCTTT.

The CDR3 protein is CASSGGLPGSGNTIYF. Written as DNA, the CDR3 is TGTGCCAGCAGTGGGGGACTCCCCGGGTCGGGAAACACCATATATTTT. The chain links TRBV6-1 to TRBJ1-3; D perhaps matches TRBD1 (5 bases). The V gene lost 4 bases and the J gene lost 4 bases, with 17 bases spanning the gap. CDR3 length: 16 residues. Looked up from germline, CDR1 is MNHNS and CDR2 is SASEGT.

This clone came up many times. For the CDR3, the DNA is TGCGCCAGCAGGCTGGAAGAAGGGGACACTGAAGCTTTCTTT. It yields the protein CASRLEEGDTEAFF. The chain is built from TRBV5-1 and TRBJ1-1, with D maybe TRBD1 (5 bases). CDR3 length: 14 residues. In germline, CDR1 is SGHRS, CDR2 YFSETQ. The ends were cut back, 5 bases at V and 3 bases at J, with 14 bases in the middle.

The chain has TRBV19 and TRBJ1-5; 7 nucleotides match TRBD1. V gave up 1 base and J gave up 4 bases; unmatched junction bases: 4. Germline V gene sequence: CDR1 LNHDA, CDR2 SQIVND (reference sequence). The CDR3 runs to 15 residues. CDR3 loop: CASSIVGRGNQPQHF. In nucleotides, the CDR3 is TGTGCCAGTAGTATAGTGGGCAGGGGGAATCAGCCCCAGCATTTT.

Of note for this clone: Other DNA variants within this sample encode the same CDR3. V and J are TRBV6-5 and TRBJ2-1; TRBD2 is a possible D gene (6 bases). This CDR3 region has 14 residues. Trimming removed 2 bases from V and 1 base from J, with 6 bases in between. Germline V gene data show CDR1 as MNHEY and CDR2 as SVGAGI. CDR3 DNA: TGTGCCAGCAGTTACGGGGGGTCCTACAATGAGCAGTTCTTC. Its translation: CASSYGGSYNEQFF.

The rearrangement links TRBV11-3 to TRBJ1-2, with a possible D match to TRBD1 (5 bases). V was pared by 0 bases and J by 2 bases, with 13 bases between. Germline-derived CDR1 and CDR2 are SGHNT and YENEEA. The CDR3 contains 16 residues. CDR3: CASSLEGRSGNYGYTF. CDR3 DNA sequence: TGTGCCAGCAGCTTAGAGGGTCGTTCAGGGAACTATGGCTACACCTTC.

This clone has more than one count but fewer than ten. The chain employs TRBV7-2 and TRBJ2-5; tentative D call: TRBD2 (6 bases). Per germline, CDR1 SGHTA and CDR2 FQGNSA. V was cut by 6 bases and J by 6 bases, with 17 bases left in between. The CDR3 is 14 amino acids. DNA of the CDR3: TGTGCCAGCAGGGGACTTAGGGCTCGGCAGACCCAGTACTTC. This gives the protein CASRGLRARQTQYF.

The chain employs TRBV2 and TRBJ1-2, with D possibly being TRBD1 (5 bases). Trimming removed 10 bases at V and 8 bases at J, with 17 bases between. This CDR3 has 12 amino acids. CDR1 SNHLY and CDR2 FYNNEI come from the germline V gene. The CDR3 nucleotides read TGTGCCACCGGGGCCAGGGAGGGCGGCTACACCTTC. Translating it yields CATGAREGGYTF.

The V call is TRBV5-8, the J call TRBJ2-1; D possibly corresponds to TRBD2 (5 bases). CDR1 is SGHTS and CDR2 is YDEGEE in the germline V gene. This CDR3 comprises 15 residues. V was cut by 6 bases and J by 4 bases, with 17 bases left in between. The CDR3 DNA follows: TGTGCCAGCATGGTCGACGGGAATCCTTACAATGAGCAGTTCTTC. It encodes CASMVDGNPYNEQFF.

The chain couples TRBV19 to TRBJ2-1; no definite D call. Trimming took off 6 bases at V and 10 bases at J, with 16 bases between the two ends. CDR3 size: 13 residues. Germline V gene sequence: CDR1 LNHDA, CDR2 SQIVND (reference sequence). CDR3: CASSNSARWEQFF. The DNA of the CDR3 is TGTGCCAGTAGCAATTCTGCGCGCTGGGAGCAGTTCTTC.

The chain uses TRBV10-3 and TRBJ1-1; possibly TRBD1 for D (6 bases). This CDR3 region has 15 residues. Germline V gene sequence: CDR1 ENHRY, CDR2 SYGVKD. Trimming shortened V by 3 bases and J by 2 bases, and 13 bases separated the two germline ends. CDR3 bases: TGTGCCATCAGTGATCCTGCAGGGGTAAACACTGAAGCTTTCTTT. Translated, it gives CAISDPAGVNTEAFF.

V and J are TRBV18 and TRBJ2-3; 13 bases line up with TRBD2. Germline CDR1 KGHSH, CDR2 LQKENI. This CDR3 region has 17 residues. Trimming cost V 3 bases and J 2 bases; bases outside gene matches: 5. The CDR3 DNA is TGTGCCAGCTCACCCCGGACTAGCGGGAGCCCCACAGATACGCAGTATTTT. This translates into CASSPRTSGSPTDTQYF.

The rearrangement joins TRBV5-1 to TRBJ2-1; 9 nucleotides match TRBD2. The CDR3 sequence is 17 residues long. Germline V gene lookup returns CDR1 SGHRS and CDR2 YFSETQ. Losses at the gene ends were 3 bases for V and 0 bases for J; bases not matched to a gene: 7. CDR3 sequence (DNA): TGCGCCAGCAGCTCATTAGCGGGGGTCAGCTCCTACAATGAGCAGTTCTTC. This codes for CASSSLAGVSSYNEQFF.

As DNA, the CDR3 is TGTGCCAGCCGAAAGCCAGGGTCAGGAAACACCATATATTTT. Protein: CASRKPGSGNTIYF. The chain links TRBV6-5 to TRBJ1-3; tentative D call: TRBD1 (5 bases). CDR3 length: 14 amino acids. Trimming took 8 bases from V and 4 from J, leaving 15 bases between them. CDR1 MNHEY and CDR2 SVGAGI come from the germline V gene.

This clone occurred a few times. This chain uses TRBV7-9 with TRBJ1-5; 7 bases are a match to TRBD1. The germline CDR1 and CDR2 sequences are SEHNR and FQNEAQ (reference sequence). Trimming cost V 1 base and J 4 bases; bases outside gene matches: 7. The CDR3 contains 16 residues. CDR3 loop: CASSLGPGTENQPQHF. The CDR3 DNA sequence: TGTGCCAGCAGCTTAGGCCCCGGGACAGAAAATCAGCCCCAGCATTTT.

The chain employs TRBV6-6 and TRBJ2-5, with D hard to call. CDR3 length: 13 residues. CDR1 and CDR2 from the germline V gene are MNHNY and SVGAGI (reference sequence). Trimming stripped 4 bases from V and 1 base from J, with 7 bases between. The CDR3 here is CASSWQSQETQYF. Here the CDR3 DNA reads TGTGCCAGCAGTTGGCAATCCCAAGAGACCCAGTACTTC.